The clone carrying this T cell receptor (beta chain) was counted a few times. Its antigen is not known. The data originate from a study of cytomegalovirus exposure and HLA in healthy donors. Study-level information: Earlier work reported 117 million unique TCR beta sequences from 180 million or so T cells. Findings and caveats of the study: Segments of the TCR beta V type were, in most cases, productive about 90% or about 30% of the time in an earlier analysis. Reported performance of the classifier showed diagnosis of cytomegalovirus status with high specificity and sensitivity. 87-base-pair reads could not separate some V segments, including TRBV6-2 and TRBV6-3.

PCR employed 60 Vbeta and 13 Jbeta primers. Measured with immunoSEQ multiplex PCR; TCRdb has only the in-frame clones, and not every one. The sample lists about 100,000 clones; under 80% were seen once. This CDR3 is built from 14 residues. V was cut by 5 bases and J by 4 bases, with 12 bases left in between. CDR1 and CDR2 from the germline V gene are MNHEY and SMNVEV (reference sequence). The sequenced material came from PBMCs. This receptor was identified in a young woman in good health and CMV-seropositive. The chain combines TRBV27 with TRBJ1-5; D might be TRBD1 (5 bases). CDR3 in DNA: TGTGCCAGCAGTAGGGGTAGGGTTAATCAGCCCCAGCATTTT. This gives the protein CASSRGRVNQPQHF.